This TCR beta chain stems from a study of blood T cells in healthy people across ages. This clonotype was observed many times. A second PCR of about 7 to 11 cycles used a sample-barcoded 5' primer and a J-beta primer mix. Every molecule of cDNA carried a tag from a template-switch adaptor with 12 random nucleotides. TCRdb fed the 5' RACE reads into MiXCR, producing one record per CDR3 protein. This table holds 600,000 to 800,000 distinct CDR3 sequences, 52% found once. This CDR3 is 16 amino acids long. The trim removed 5 bases at V and 0 bases at J, leaving 12 bases unmatched. Germline CDR1 reads DFQATT; CDR2 reads SNEGSKA (reference sequence).

This receptor was taken from a woman of 80 years or more in good health. Sequencing used blood. The rearrangement uses TRBV20-1 and TRBJ2-7; 8 bases are shared with TRBD2. CDR3 DNA: TGCAGTGCTCCCGAGCCAGCGGGAGCGCTCTCCTACGAGCAGTACTTC. Translating gives CSAPEPAGALSYEQYF.